This TCR beta chain was captured in a study of blood T cells in healthy people across ages. The authors ran a second PCR of roughly 6 to 12 cycles using a sample-barcoded 5' primer and a J-beta primer mix. TCRdb redid the calling of the 5' RACE reads with MiXCR, one entry per CDR3 protein. The data contain roughly 2 million distinct CDR3 sequences, around half of them seen just once; the ten biggest clones take up around 2.1%. The sequencing sample was made of blood. This TCR was sampled from a woman aged 40 to 50 in good health.

CDR3 loop: CASTEPPGQLEAFF. In DNA form, the CDR3 reads TGTGCCAGCACCGAACCACCGGGACAGCTCGAAGCTTTCTTT. This chain connects TRBV7-9 to TRBJ1-1; 7 nucleotides agree with TRBD1. CDR1 is SEHNR, CDR2 FQNEAQ, per germline (reference sequence). J gave up 8 bases and V 7 bases, and 13 bases lay outside the gene matches. The CDR3 runs 14 residues.